These 19 T cell receptor beta chains were all obtained from the same sample, sequenced in a study of cytomegalovirus exposure and HLA in healthy donors. TCRdb's table, derived via immunoSEQ multiplex PCR, lists solely in-frame clones and lacks some. The table has 100,000 to 150,000 clones, roughly nine tenths seen once; the top ten hold about 4.4%. Sequencing was carried out using PBMCs. The receptors stem from a man aged 18 to 30 in good health and CMV-seropositive.

This chain joins TRBV9 and TRBJ1-1; TRBD1 agrees at 7 bases. CDR1 is SGDLS, CDR2 YYNGEE, per germline. The CDR3 runs to 13 residues. Trimming took 4 bases from V and 11 from J; bases not matched to a gene: 11. The CDR3 protein is CASSPQTGLEAFF. The CDR3 region has the DNA TGTGCCAGCAGCCCCCAGACAGGGCTGGAGGCTTTCTTT.

This chain uses TRBV7-2 with TRBJ2-1; 12 positions match TRBD2. V shed 1 base, J shed 9 bases, and the junction held 7 bases outside the gene matches. Germline V CDR1 and CDR2: SGHTA, FQGNSA. There are 16 residues in the CDR3. CDR3 bases: TGTGCCAGCAGCTTAGGGCCTAGCGGGGGGGCCGGTGAGCAGTTCTTC. Encoded protein: CASSLGPSGGAGEQFF.

The chain uses TRBV19 and TRBJ1-6; unclear D gene. The CDR3 extends over 15 amino acids. Germline-derived CDR1 and CDR2 are LNHDA and SQIVND (reference sequence). With 5 bases removed from V and 9 bases from J, the gap between germline ends came to 17 bases. CDR3 region: CASSPTGSIPSPLHF. CDR3 DNA sequence: TGTGCCAGTAGTCCAACCGGTTCGATCCCTTCACCCCTCCACTTT.

V and J are TRBV6-6 and TRBJ2-5; 9 nucleotides align to TRBD2. The CDR3 totals 16 residues. Trimming cost V 2 bases and J 2 bases; bases outside gene matches: 6. Germline lookup yields CDR1 MNHNY and CDR2 SVGAGI (reference sequence). CDR3 sequence: CASSYGLAGRQETQYF. The CDR3, as DNA: TGTGCCAGCAGTTACGGGCTAGCGGGGAGACAAGAGACCCAGTACTTC.

The V call is TRBV10-1, the J call TRBJ2-3, with 9 bases that match TRBD1. The CDR3 spans 17 residues. Germline CDR1 reads WNHNN; CDR2 reads SYGVQD (reference sequence). The V gene end was trimmed by 4 bases and the J gene end by 4 bases; junction bases not matched to a gene: 12. CDR3 amino acids: CASSATPGQGSPDTQYF. The CDR3 DNA reads TGCGCCAGCAGTGCGACCCCGGGACAGGGTTCCCCAGATACGCAGTATTTT.

The chain combines TRBV18 with TRBJ1-1, with 9 bases that match TRBD1. The ends lost 4 bases at V and 1 base at J; junction bases unmatched: 4. CDR3 length equals 15 residues. Germline-derived CDR1 and CDR2 are KGHSH and LQKENI. CDR3 sequence (DNA): TGTGCCAGCTCACTAGGACAGGGGACGAACACTGAAGCTTTCTTT. This codes for CASSLGQGTNTEAFF.

The J gene is TRBJ1-3, the V gene TRBV4-1; D unclear. This CDR3 has 16 amino acids. CDR1 is MGHRA, CDR2 YSYEKL, per germline. Trimming left V 0 bases short and J 1 base short, with 10 bases between. The CDR3 DNA follows: TGCGCCAGCAGCCAAGAGTGGAGGGTTTCTGGAAACACCATATATTTT. This codes for CASSQEWRVSGNTIYF.

The gene calls are TRBV6-1 and TRBJ1-4, with a possible D match to TRBD1 (6 bases). The germline V gene encodes CDR1 MNHNS and CDR2 SASEGT. V was cut by 2 bases and J by 5 bases, with 9 bases left in between. The CDR3 is 14 residues long. The CDR3 spells CASSESGVNEKLFF. As DNA, the CDR3 is TGTGCCAGCAGTGAATCAGGGGTAAATGAAAAACTGTTTTTT.

This chain joins TRBV27 and TRBJ1-2; D possibly corresponds to TRBD1 (6 bases). This CDR3 comprises 13 residues. V lost 5 bases to trimming and J lost 6 bases, with 13 bases between them. Germline loops: CDR1 MNHEY, CDR2 SMNVEV (reference sequence). The CDR3 reads CASSETNRDGYTF. CDR3 coding DNA: TGTGCCAGCAGTGAAACGAACAGGGATGGCTACACCTTC.

The chain recombines TRBV7-8 with TRBJ1-2, with D possibly TRBD1 on 6 matching bases. V was clipped by 1 base and J by 4 bases, with 13 bases between them. This CDR3 region has 15 residues. Germline CDR1 and CDR2: SGHVS and FQNEAQ. CDR3 sequence reads: CASSLEGGRPYGYTF. CDR3 sequence (DNA): TGTGCCAGCAGCTTAGAAGGGGGTCGTCCCTATGGCTACACCTTC.

This clone was seen just once. CDR3 in DNA: TGTGCCACCAGCAGAGAGCGAGCGGGGGGGCCTGATGAGCAGTTCTTC. Translated: CATSRERAGGPDEQFF. The J gene is TRBJ2-1, the V gene TRBV15; TRBD2 aligns across 10 bases. The V and J ends lost 0 bases and 8 bases, in that order; junction bases with no gene match: 7. CDR3 length equals 16 residues. Germline V gene lookup returns CDR1 LNHNV and CDR2 YYDKDF (reference sequence).

The chain uses TRBV5-1 and TRBJ1-1, with 8 bases that match TRBD1. Per germline, CDR1 SGHRS and CDR2 YFSETQ. Germline trimming cut 0 bases from V and 0 bases from J; bases unmatched to any gene: 7. The CDR3 extends over 17 amino acids. The CDR3 protein is CASSLGRTGIMNTEAFF. CDR3 DNA sequence: TGCGCCAGCAGCTTGGGGCGGACAGGGATCATGAACACTGAAGCTTTCTTT.

CDR3 loop: CASRDSMNTEAFF. In DNA, the CDR3 is TGTGCCAGTAGAGACAGCATGAACACTGAAGCTTTCTTT. The rearrangement uses TRBV19 and TRBJ1-1; D might be TRBD1 (5 bases). The germline V gene has CDR1 LNHDA and CDR2 SQIVND (reference sequence). CDR3 length: 13 amino acids. The germline V and J ends were trimmed by 6 bases and 0 bases, with 8 bases remaining between them.

The rearrangement uses TRBV19 and TRBJ1-2, with unresolved D. This CDR3 is 12 amino acids long. Deletions cut 3 bases from V and 2 bases from J, with 4 bases between. CDR1 is LNHDA, CDR2 SQIVND, per germline (reference sequence). DNA of the CDR3: TGTGCCAGTAGTATGTCAAACTATGGCTACACCTTC. The encoded protein is CASSMSNYGYTF.

The chain is built from TRBV28 and TRBJ2-2; D is undetermined. Germline lookup yields CDR1 MDHEN and CDR2 SYDVKM. The V end was cut by 6 bases, the J end by 2 bases, with 13 bases between. The CDR3 runs 15 residues. The CDR3 spells CASSPIRANTGELFF. In DNA, the CDR3 is TGTGCCAGCAGCCCCATTCGAGCTAACACCGGGGAGCTGTTTTTT.

This chain joins TRBV5-1 and TRBJ2-7; TRBD1 aligns across 9 bases. V lost 0 bases, J lost 3 bases, and 4 bases stayed unmatched. Germline assignment: CDR1 SGHRS and CDR2 YFSETQ. This CDR3 contains 15 residues. This CDR3 reads CASSLGTGDVYEQYF. The CDR3, as DNA: TGCGCCAGCAGCTTGGGGACAGGGGATGTCTACGAGCAGTACTTC.

The V gene is TRBV5-1, the J gene TRBJ1-2; possible D gene TRBD1, 6 bases. This CDR3 region has 14 residues. The germline CDR1 and CDR2 sequences are SGHRS and YFSETQ. V was cut by 4 bases and J by 2 bases, with 12 bases left in between. The CDR3 region is CASSPTGENYGYTF. The CDR3 DNA follows: TGCGCCAGCAGCCCGACAGGAGAAAACTATGGCTACACCTTC.

The rearrangement links TRBV29-1 to TRBJ2-5; 7 bases are shared with TRBD2. The V and J ends lost 4 bases and 2 bases, in that order; junction bases with no gene match: 1. This CDR3 is built from 12 residues. The V gene's germline CDR1 is SQVTM and CDR2 ANQGSEA. CDR3 coding DNA: TGCAGCGTTGCCGGGGGGCAAGAGACCCAGTACTTC. This gives the protein CSVAGGQETQYF. Full variable domain (rest looked up from reference TRBV29-1 and TRBJ2-5): SAVISQKPSRDICQRGTSLTIQCQVDSQVTMMFWYRQQPGQSLTLIATANQGSEATYESGFVIDKFPISRPNLTFSTLTVSNMSPEDSSIYLCSVAGGQETQYFGPGTRLLVL.

The V call is TRBV4-2, the J call TRBJ2-7; tentative D call: TRBD2 (6 bases). This CDR3 is built from 16 residues. V was pared by 4 bases and J by 0 bases, with 16 bases between. Germline CDR1 reads LGHNA; CDR2 reads YNFKEQ. In DNA, the CDR3 is TGTGCCAGCAGCCGGTCCCGGGACTCAGCCTCCTACGAGCAGTACTTC. Residues: CASSRSRDSASYEQYF.